This T cell receptor beta chain was sequenced during a study of OX40 agonist ivuxolimab in advanced cancers. Across the whole study: Among those treated, three patients had partial responses, one with hepatocellular carcinoma and two with cutaneous melanoma. Study-wide results and caveats: CD4+ and CD8+ T cells in blood underwent clonal expansion by week 6 at 0.1 to 3.0 mg/kg.

Trimming shortened V by 1 base and J by 0 bases, and 13 bases separated the two germline ends. The CDR3 is made up of 17 amino acids. Germline lookup yields CDR1 SGHRS and CDR2 YFSETQ. Note on this clone: The antigen remains undetermined.

Sequenced by immunoSEQ multiplex PCR; TCRdb stores in-frame clones only, minus some. Here the sample spans 40,000 to 50,000 clones, around four fifths being singletons. The rearrangement uses TRBV5-1 and TRBJ2-2, with D possibly matching TRBD1 (5 bases). The sequenced sample was CD4+ or CD8+ T cells sorted from blood, obtained in a trial of the OX40 agonist ivuxolimab. The source is an adult with an advanced solid tumor such as melanoma, head and neck, liver or kidney cancer. The CDR3 region is CASSLPGPNANTGELFF. The DNA of the CDR3 is TGCGCCAGCAGCTTGCCAGGGCCAAACGCGAACACCGGGGAGCTGTTTTTT.